Listed here are 4 T cell receptor beta chains from one sample, sequenced in a study of shared clonotypes between healthy human individuals (dated by TCRdb to 2018 to 2021). Libraries were built with the immunoSEQ multiplex PCR assay. TCRdb took over this immuneACCESS table, retaining in-frame rearrangements with V and J assigned. Such tables are incomplete; in checked studies, under half of the missing clones stem from an unresolved V gene, and the remainder is unexplained. This sample gives 1 million to 1.2 million clones in total; about 80% of them show up just once. The top ten hold 0.85% to 1% of the sample. The sample taken for sequencing was memory CD4+ T cells from PBMCs. The cell subset or site label of this sample denotes: CD45RA-negative fraction. The receptor set was obtained from a man between 18 and 35 years old in good health. Some clones in this sample may be carry-over from other donors' samples.

The chain carries TRBV6-6 and TRBJ2-3; 8 bases are shared with TRBD1. This CDR3 is 14 amino acids long. CDR1 and CDR2 (germline): MNHNY, SVGAGI (reference sequence). Unmatched junction bases numbered 9, after V lost 5 bases and J lost 8 bases. The CDR3 reads CASSPGQAAVTQYF. CDR3 in DNA: TGTGCCAGCAGTCCGGGACAGGCGGCGGTTACGCAGTATTTT.

The gene calls are TRBV28 and TRBJ2-1; a possible D gene is TRBD2 (5 bases). Germline CDR1 is MDHEN and CDR2 is SYDVKM. This CDR3 region has 15 residues. Between the trimmed V and J ends, which lost 1 base and 6 bases, there was a span of 13 bases. CDR3 region: CASSLFAGRLNEQFF. The CDR3 region has the DNA TGTGCCAGCAGTTTATTTGCGGGTCGACTCAATGAGCAGTTCTTC.

The chain links TRBV7-8 to TRBJ2-7; possible D gene TRBD2, 5 bases. This CDR3 is built from 13 residues. V dropped 1 base and J dropped 6 bases, with 10 bases sitting between them. Germline V lookup: CDR1 SGHVS, CDR2 FQNEAQ. CDR3 nucleotides: TGTGCCAGCAGCTTAGTGGGAGTGGGCGAGCAGTACTTC. Its translation: CASSLVGVGEQYF.

This chain connects TRBV7-2 to TRBJ2-3; 9 bases agree with TRBD2. Germline V lookup: CDR1 SGHTA, CDR2 FQGNSA. CDR3 length equals 16 residues. V gave up 5 bases and J gave up 5 bases; unmatched junction bases: 11. The CDR3 sequence is CASSPRTSARGDTQYF. In DNA form, the CDR3 reads TGTGCCAGCAGCCCACGGACTAGCGCGAGGGGAGATACGCAGTATTTT.